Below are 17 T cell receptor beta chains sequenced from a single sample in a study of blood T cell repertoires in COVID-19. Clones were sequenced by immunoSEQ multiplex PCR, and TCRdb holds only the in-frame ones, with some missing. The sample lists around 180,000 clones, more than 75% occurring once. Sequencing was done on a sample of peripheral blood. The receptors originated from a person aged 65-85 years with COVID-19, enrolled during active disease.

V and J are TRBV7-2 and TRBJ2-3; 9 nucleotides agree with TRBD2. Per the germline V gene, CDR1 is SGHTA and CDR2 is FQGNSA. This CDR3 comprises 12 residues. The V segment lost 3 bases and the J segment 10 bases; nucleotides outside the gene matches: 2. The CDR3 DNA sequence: TGTGCCAGCAGCTTTAGCGGGGGAGCGCAGTATTTT. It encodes CASSFSGGAQYF.

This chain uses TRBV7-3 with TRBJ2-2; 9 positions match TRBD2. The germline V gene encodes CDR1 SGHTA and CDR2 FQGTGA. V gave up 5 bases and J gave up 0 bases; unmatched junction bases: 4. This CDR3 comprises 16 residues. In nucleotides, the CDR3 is TGTGCCAGCAGCCCTAGCGGGGATCCGAACACCGGGGAGCTGTTTTTT. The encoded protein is CASSPSGDPNTGELFF.

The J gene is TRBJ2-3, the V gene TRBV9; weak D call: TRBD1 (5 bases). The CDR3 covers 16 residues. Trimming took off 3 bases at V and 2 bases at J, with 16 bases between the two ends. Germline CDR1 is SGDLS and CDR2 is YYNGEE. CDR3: CASSEVGLASTDTQYF. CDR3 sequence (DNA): TGTGCCAGCAGCGAGGTGGGGCTCGCCTCCACAGATACGCAGTATTTT.

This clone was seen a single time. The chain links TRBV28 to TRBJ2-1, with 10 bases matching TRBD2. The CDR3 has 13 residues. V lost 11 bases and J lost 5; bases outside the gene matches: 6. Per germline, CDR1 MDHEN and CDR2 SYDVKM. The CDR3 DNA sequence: TGTGCCGGAAGGACTAGCGGTGACAATGAGCAGTTCTTC. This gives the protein CAGRTSGDNEQFF. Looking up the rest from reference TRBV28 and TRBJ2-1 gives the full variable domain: DVKVTQSSRYLVKRTGEKVFLECVQDMDHENMFWYRQDPGLGLRLIYFSYDVKMKEKGDIPEGYSVSREKKERFSLILESASTNQTSMYLCAGRTSGDNEQFFGPGTRLTVL.

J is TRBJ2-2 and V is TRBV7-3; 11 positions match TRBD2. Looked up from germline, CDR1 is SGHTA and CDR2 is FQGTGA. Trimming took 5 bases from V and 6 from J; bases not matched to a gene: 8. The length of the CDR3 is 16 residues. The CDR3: CASSPTTSGKSGELFF. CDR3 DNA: TGTGCCAGCAGCCCAACGACTAGCGGGAAATCCGGGGAGCTGTTTTTT.

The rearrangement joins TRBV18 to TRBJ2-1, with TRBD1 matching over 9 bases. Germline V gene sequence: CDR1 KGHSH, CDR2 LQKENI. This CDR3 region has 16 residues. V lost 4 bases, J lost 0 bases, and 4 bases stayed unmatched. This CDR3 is CASSLVTGGSYNEQFF. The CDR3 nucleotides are TGTGCCAGCTCACTCGTGACAGGGGGCTCCTACAATGAGCAGTTCTTC.

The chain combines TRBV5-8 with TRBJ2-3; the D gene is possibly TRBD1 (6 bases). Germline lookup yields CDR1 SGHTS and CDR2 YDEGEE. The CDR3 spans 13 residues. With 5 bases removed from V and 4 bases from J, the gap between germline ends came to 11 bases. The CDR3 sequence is CASRGRGADTQYF. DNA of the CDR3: TGTGCCAGCAGGGGCAGGGGCGCAGATACGCAGTATTTT.

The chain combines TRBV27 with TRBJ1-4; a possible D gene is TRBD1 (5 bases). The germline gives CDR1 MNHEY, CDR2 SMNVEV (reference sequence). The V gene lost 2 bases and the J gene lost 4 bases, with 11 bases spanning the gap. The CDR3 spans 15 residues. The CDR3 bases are TGTGCCAGCAGTTTAGGGGGGATTGGTAATGAAAAACTGTTTTTT. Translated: CASSLGGIGNEKLFF. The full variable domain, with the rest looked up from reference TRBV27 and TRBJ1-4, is EAQVTQNPRYLITVTGKKLTVTCSQNMNHEYMSWYRQDPGLGLRQIYYSMNVEVTDKGDVPEGYKVSRKEKRNFPLILESPSPNQTSLYFCASSLGGIGNEKLFFGSGTQLSVL.

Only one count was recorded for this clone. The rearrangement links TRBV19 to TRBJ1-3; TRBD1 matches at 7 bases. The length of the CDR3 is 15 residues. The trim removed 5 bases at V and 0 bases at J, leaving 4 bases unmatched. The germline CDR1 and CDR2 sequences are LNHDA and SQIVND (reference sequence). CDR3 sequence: CASSEDRHSGNTIYF. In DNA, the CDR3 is TGTGCCAGTAGTGAGGACAGGCACTCTGGAAACACCATATATTTT.

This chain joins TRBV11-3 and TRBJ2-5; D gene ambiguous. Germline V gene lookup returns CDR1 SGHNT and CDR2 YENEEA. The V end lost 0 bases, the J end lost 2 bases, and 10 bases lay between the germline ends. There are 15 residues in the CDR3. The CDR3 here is CASSLEGGQQETQYF. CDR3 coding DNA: TGTGCCAGCAGCTTAGAAGGCGGCCAGCAAGAGACCCAGTACTTC. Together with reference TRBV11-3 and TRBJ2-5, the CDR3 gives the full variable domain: EAGVVQSPRYKIIEKKQPVAFWCNPISGHNTLYWYLQNLGQGPELLIRYENEEAVDDSQLPKDRFSAERLKGVDSTLKIQPAELGDSAVYLCASSLEGGQQETQYFGPGTRLLVL.

The CDR3 loop reads CAIQGGSGRAGSNEQFF. CDR3 in DNA: TGTGCCATCCAGGGGGGTAGCGGGAGGGCCGGTTCAAATGAGCAGTTCTTC. The chain carries TRBV10-3 and TRBJ2-1; TRBD2 agrees at 11 bases. The CDR3 runs to 17 residues. Germline CDR1 and CDR2: ENHRY and SYGVKD. J gave up 7 bases and V 8 bases, and 16 bases lay outside the gene matches.

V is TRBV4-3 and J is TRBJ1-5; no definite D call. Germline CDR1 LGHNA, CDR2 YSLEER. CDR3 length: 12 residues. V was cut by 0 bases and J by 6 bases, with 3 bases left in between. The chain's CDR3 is CASSQELQPQHF. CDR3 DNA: TGCGCCAGCAGCCAAGAACTTCAGCCCCAGCATTTT.

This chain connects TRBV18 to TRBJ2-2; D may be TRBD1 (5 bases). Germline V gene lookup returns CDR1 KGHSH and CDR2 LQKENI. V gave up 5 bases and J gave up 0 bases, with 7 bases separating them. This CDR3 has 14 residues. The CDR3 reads CASSGATNTGELFF. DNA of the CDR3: TGTGCCAGCTCAGGGGCCACGAACACCGGGGAGCTGTTTTTT. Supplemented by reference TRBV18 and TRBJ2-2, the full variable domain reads NAGVMQNPRHLVRRRGQEARLRCSPMKGHSHVYWYRQLPEEGLKFMVYLQKENIIDESGMPKERFSAEFPKEGPSILRIQQVVRGDSAAYFCASSGATNTGELFFGEGSRLTVL.

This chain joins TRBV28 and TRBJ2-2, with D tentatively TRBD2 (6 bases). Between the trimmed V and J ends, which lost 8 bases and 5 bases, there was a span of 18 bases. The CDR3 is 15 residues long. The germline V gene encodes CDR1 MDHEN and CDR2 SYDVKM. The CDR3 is CASGTTRVNTGELFF. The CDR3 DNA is TGTGCCAGCGGGACGACTAGGGTAAATACCGGGGAGCTGTTTTTT.

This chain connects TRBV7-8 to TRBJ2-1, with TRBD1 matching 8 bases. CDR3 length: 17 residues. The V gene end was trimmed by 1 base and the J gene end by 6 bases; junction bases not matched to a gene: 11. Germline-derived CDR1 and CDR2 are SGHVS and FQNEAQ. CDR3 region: CASSLGALGTGPNEQFF. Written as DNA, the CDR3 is TGTGCCAGCAGCTTAGGAGCTCTGGGGACAGGCCCCAATGAGCAGTTCTTC.

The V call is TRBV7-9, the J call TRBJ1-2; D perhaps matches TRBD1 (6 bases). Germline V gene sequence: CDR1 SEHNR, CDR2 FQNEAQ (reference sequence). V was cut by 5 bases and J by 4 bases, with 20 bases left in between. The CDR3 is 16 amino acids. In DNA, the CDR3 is TGTGCCAGCAGCCACCGCCGTCTCACAGGGACCTATGGCTACACCTTC. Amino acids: CASSHRRLTGTYGYTF.

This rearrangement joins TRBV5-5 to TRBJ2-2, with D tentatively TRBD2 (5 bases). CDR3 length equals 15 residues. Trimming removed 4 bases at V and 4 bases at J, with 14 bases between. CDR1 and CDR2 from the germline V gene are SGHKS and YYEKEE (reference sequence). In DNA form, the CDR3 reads TGTGCCAGCAGCGAACTAGGGATTATCACCGGGGAGCTGTTTTTT. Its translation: CASSELGIITGELFF.